This entry lists 22 T cell receptor beta chains sequenced from one sample in a study of cytomegalovirus exposure and HLA in healthy donors. Some clones are missing from TCRdb's copy, which holds only in-frame ones; the method was immunoSEQ multiplex PCR. The repertoire consists of roughly 100,000 clones, with around 83% occurring once and the leading ten covering approximately 4%. Material for sequencing was PBMCs. The receptors here all came from a woman younger than 35 in good health and CMV-seropositive.

This chain connects TRBV5-1 to TRBJ2-1; D ambiguous. This CDR3 contains 13 residues. Germline V lookup: CDR1 SGHRS, CDR2 YFSETQ. Trimming removed 0 bases from V and 4 bases from J, with 5 bases in between. The CDR3 DNA is TGCGCCAGCAGCTTGGGACAATACAATGAGCAGTTCTTC. Its translation is CASSLGQYNEQFF. Together with reference TRBV5-1 and TRBJ2-1, the CDR3 gives the full variable domain: KAGVTQTPRYLIKTRGQQVTLSCSPISGHRSVSWYQQTPGQGLQFLFEYFSETQRNKGNFPGRFSGRQFSNSRSEMNVSTLELGDSALYLCASSLGQYNEQFFGPGTRLTVL.

This chain connects TRBV7-3 to TRBJ1-5; 8 bases are a match to TRBD1. The germline CDR1 and CDR2 sequences are SGHTA and FQGTGA. With V trimmed by 6 bases and J by 5 bases, 15 bases remained unmatched. The CDR3 sequence is 17 residues long. The CDR3 DNA sequence: TGTGCCAGCAGACGCACCGGGACAGGCGCCCCGGATCAGCCCCAGCATTTT. This codes for CASRRTGTGAPDQPQHF.

The V gene is TRBV4-1, the J gene TRBJ1-2, with D tentatively TRBD1 (5 bases). The V end was cut by 1 base, the J end by 6 bases, with 12 bases between. Germline CDR1 MGHRA, CDR2 YSYEKL. This CDR3 has 14 amino acids. The CDR3 DNA sequence: TGCGCCAGCAGCCAAGGGGGGGTCGGGGATGGCTACACCTTC. Its translation is CASSQGGVGDGYTF.

This clone is a singleton in its sample. This chain connects TRBV12-5 to TRBJ1-3, with TRBD1 matching over 7 bases. The CDR3 covers 16 residues. Germline V gene sequence: CDR1 LGHNT, CDR2 FRNRAP. Trimming cost V 7 bases and J 0 bases; bases outside gene matches: 9. This chain's CDR3 is CASVTWDRTSGNTIYF. The CDR3 coding sequence is TGTGCTAGTGTTACCTGGGACAGAACCTCTGGAAACACCATATATTTT.

V gene TRBV28 combines with J gene TRBJ2-7; 10 nucleotides agree with TRBD2. The length of the CDR3 is 16 residues. Germline lookup yields CDR1 MDHEN and CDR2 SYDVKM. V dropped 6 bases and J dropped 0; count of bases not matched to a gene: 8. The CDR3 spells CASSPLLAGDSYEQYF. The CDR3 nucleotides read TGTGCCAGCAGCCCCCTCCTAGCGGGGGACTCCTACGAGCAGTACTTC.

The V gene is TRBV6-5, the J gene TRBJ2-2, with 7 bases matching TRBD1. The CDR3 totals 13 residues. Germline V gene lookup returns CDR1 MNHEY and CDR2 SVGAGI. With 0 bases clipped from V and 13 bases from J, the junction kept 5 bases outside the gene matches. The CDR3 region has the DNA TGTGCCAGCAGTTACTCTGGACAGGAAGGGCTGTTTTTT. It specifies CASSYSGQEGLFF.

The chain has TRBV6-1 and TRBJ1-1, with TRBD1 as a possible D gene (6 bases). The CDR3 is made up of 13 amino acids. V was shortened by 10 bases and J by 3 bases, with 15 bases between the two germline ends. The germline CDR1 and CDR2 sequences are MNHNS and SASEGT. The CDR3 DNA is TGTGCCACCTCGAAGGCAGGGGACACTGAAGCTTTCTTT. Translation: CATSKAGDTEAFF.

The rearrangement joins TRBV6-1 to TRBJ1-6, with D hard to call. Germline CDR1 and CDR2: MNHNS and SASEGT. The CDR3 totals 14 residues. Trimming removed 8 bases at V and 10 bases at J, with 18 bases between. The CDR3 nucleotides are TGTGCCAGCGAGGGCGCCGGGCAAGGCTCACCCCTCCACTTT. This encodes CASEGAGQGSPLHF.

This chain links TRBV6-4 with TRBJ2-7, with TRBD1 as a possible D gene (6 bases). With 3 bases removed from V and 6 bases from J, the gap between germline ends came to 15 bases. This CDR3 has 14 residues. CDR1 MRHNA and CDR2 SNTAGT come from the germline V gene. This CDR3 is CASSEDSRRPEQYF. CDR3 sequence (DNA): TGTGCCAGCAGTGAGGACAGCCGGAGGCCCGAGCAGTACTTC.

The chain uses TRBV27 and TRBJ1-2; D gene unclear. V shed 6 bases and J shed 8 bases, with 22 bases lying between them. The germline gives CDR1 MNHEY, CDR2 SMNVEV (reference sequence). The CDR3 runs 15 residues. CDR3 amino acids: CASSLSPGRMYGYTF. For the CDR3, the DNA is TGTGCCAGCAGCCTATCACCCGGGAGAATGTACGGCTACACCTTC.

The rearrangement links TRBV13 to TRBJ2-4; 7 nucleotides match TRBD1. The germline V gene has CDR1 PRHDT and CDR2 FYEKMQ (reference sequence). The CDR3 consists of 17 residues. V shed 5 bases, J shed 0 bases, and the junction held 10 bases outside the gene matches. The CDR3: CASSDTTGPSAKNIQYF. CDR3 nucleotides: TGTGCCAGCAGCGACACGACAGGGCCTTCAGCCAAAAACATTCAGTACTTC. Complete variable domain (other parts from reference TRBV13 and TRBJ2-4): AAGVIQSPRHLIKEKRETATLKCYPIPRHDTVYWYQQGPGQDPQFLISFYEKMQSDKGSIPDRFSAQQFSDYHSELNMSSLELGDSALYFCASSDTTGPSAKNIQYFGAGTRLSVL.

V gene TRBV7-3 combines with J gene TRBJ2-1; 11 bases match TRBD2. Germline CDR1 SGHTA, CDR2 FQGTGA. The CDR3 length is 18 residues. The J segment lost 5 bases and the V segment lost 5 bases, leaving 14 bases of the junction unmatched. Here the CDR3 DNA reads TGTGCCAGCAGCCCCCCCGTACCCGGGACTAGCGGAAACAATGAGCAGTTCTTC. Translation gives CASSPPVPGTSGNNEQFF.

CDR3 DNA: TGCGCCAGCAGCCCCCTGGGGAGGTACAATGAGCAGTTCTTC. The encoded protein is CASSPLGRYNEQFF. The genes are TRBV5-1 and TRBJ2-1; possible D gene TRBD2, 6 bases. Germline V gene sequence: CDR1 SGHRS, CDR2 YFSETQ. The length of the CDR3 is 14 residues. The V end was cut by 4 bases, the J end by 4 bases, with 12 bases between.

This clone was seen just once. This rearrangement joins TRBV6-6 to TRBJ2-7; D is unclear. V dropped 0 bases and J dropped 4 bases, with 7 bases sitting between them. Germline V gene sequence: CDR1 MNHNY, CDR2 SVGAGI (reference sequence). The CDR3 consists of 13 residues. The CDR3 loop is CASSYSRDYEQYF. The CDR3 DNA follows: TGTGCCAGCAGTTACTCGAGAGATTACGAGCAGTACTTC.

The genes are TRBV9 and TRBJ2-3; D unresolved. CDR3 size: 14 residues. CDR1 SGDLS and CDR2 YYNGEE come from the germline V gene. V was shortened by 4 bases and J by 6 bases, with 15 bases between the two germline ends. The CDR3: CASSPIGLTDTQYF. The CDR3 DNA reads TGTGCCAGCAGCCCTATCGGGTTAACCGATACGCAGTATTTT.

The chain joins TRBV25-1 to TRBJ1-2; D is unresolved. CDR1 is MGHDK, CDR2 SYGVNS, per germline. This CDR3 comprises 18 residues. Trimming stripped 0 bases from V and 8 bases from J, with 25 bases between. CDR3 coding DNA: TGTGCCAGCAGTGAATATAAAGGGAGTGGAGGGTCCCTCTGGGGCTACACCTTC. Amino acid sequence: CASSEYKGSGGSLWGYTF.

This clone was counted a single time. J is TRBJ2-1 and V is TRBV10-3; the D is unclear. Trimming removed 7 bases from V and 6 bases from J, with 13 bases in between. Germline assignment: CDR1 ENHRY and CDR2 SYGVKD. The CDR3 is 13 amino acids. CDR3: CAINEVRSNEQFF. The CDR3 DNA reads as TGTGCCATCAACGAGGTTCGAAGCAATGAGCAGTTCTTC.

V and J are TRBV11-1 and TRBJ2-5; D may be TRBD2 (5 bases). The CDR3 totals 12 residues. Germline V gene sequence: CDR1 SGHAT, CDR2 FQDESV (reference sequence). V was clipped by 5 bases and J by 5 bases, with 9 bases between them. The DNA of the CDR3 is TGTGCCAGCAGCCGGACGGGGGAGACCCAGTACTTC. It is translated as CASSRTGETQYF.

CDR3 DNA sequence: TGTGCCACCAGCAGGGGCCGGGACAGGGGAAAATCCTACGAGCAGTACTTC. This translates into CATSRGRDRGKSYEQYF. The V call is TRBV15, the J call TRBJ2-7; 10 nucleotides line up with TRBD1. J was trimmed by 1 base and V by 3 bases; bases with no gene match: 9. The CDR3 runs to 17 residues. CDR1 is LNHNV, CDR2 YYDKDF, per germline (reference sequence).

This clone showed up just a few times. The chain joins TRBV27 to TRBJ1-1; weak D call: TRBD1 (5 bases). The V and J ends lost 2 bases and 1 base respectively, with 8 bases between them. Germline V CDR1 and CDR2: MNHEY, SMNVEV (reference sequence). There are 14 residues in the CDR3. The CDR3 spells CASSLGGTNTEAFF. DNA of the CDR3: TGTGCCAGCAGTTTAGGGGGGACGAACACTGAAGCTTTCTTT.

J is TRBJ2-2 and V is TRBV5-1, with 7 nucleotides matching TRBD2. V shed 0 bases and J 4 bases; nucleotides not matched to a gene: 9. Germline CDR1 is SGHRS and CDR2 is YFSETQ. This CDR3 comprises 17 residues. The DNA of the CDR3 is TGCGCCAGCAGCTTGGTAGGCGGGAGCGCTCGCACCGGGGAGCTGTTTTTT. As protein: CASSLVGGSARTGELFF.

The chain links TRBV10-3 to TRBJ1-1; D is ambiguous. The CDR3 consists of 14 residues. V was pared by 6 bases and J by 0 bases, with 11 bases between. Looked up from germline, CDR1 is ENHRY and CDR2 is SYGVKD. This CDR3 is CAISRTVMNTEAFF. The CDR3 DNA sequence: TGTGCCATCAGCCGAACAGTCATGAACACTGAAGCTTTCTTT.